This T cell receptor (beta chain) emerged from a study of technical replicates of blood from several donors. This clone was recorded once. Per germline, CDR1 SGHVS and CDR2 FQNEAQ. This CDR3 is built from 14 residues. J was trimmed by 7 bases and V by 7 bases; bases with no gene match: 7. TCRdb's copy holds only in-frame clones and misses some; the assay was immunoSEQ multiplex PCR. This sample has more than 65,000 clones, with approximately 97% found just once. This chain joins TRBV7-8 and TRBJ2-2; 9 bases line up with TRBD1. Sequencing was done on a sample of T cells isolated from PBMCs. This sequence originates from a human donor in good health. CDR3 in amino acids: CASNWDREIGELFF. The CDR3 region has the DNA TGTGCCAGCAACTGGGACAGGGAGATCGGGGAGCTGTTTTTT. The full variable domain, with the rest looked up from reference TRBV7-8 and TRBJ2-2, is GAGVSQSPRYKVAKRGQDVALRCDPISGHVSLFWYQQALGQGPEFLTYFQNEAQLDKSGLPSDRFFAERPEGSVSTLKIQRTQQEDSAVYLCASNWDREIGELFFGEGSRLTVL.